These 25 T cell receptor beta chains share one sample of origin, sequenced in a study of beta chain features in type 1 diabetes. The antigens for these receptors are not known. As every portion of the isolated RNA was reverse transcribed, the sequencing read expressed TCRB transcripts. Assay used: immunoSEQ multiplex PCR; TCRdb lists only in-frame clones, some missing. Here the sample spans around 20,000 clones, 55% to 70% being singletons. Study-wide results and limits: Moderate yet significant TCRB CDR3 shortening was seen in Type 1 diabetes patients in all four CD4+ subsets.

Specimen: Tregs from blood. The receptor set was obtained from a man aged 18-30 years with type 1 diabetes.

CDR3 in amino acids: CASSSTGTTFNEQFF. CDR3 DNA sequence: TGCGCCAGCAGCTCTACCGGGACTACCTTCAATGAGCAGTTCTTC. This rearrangement joins TRBV5-1 to TRBJ2-1, with 7 bases that match TRBD2. The V gene end was trimmed by 3 bases and the J gene end by 6 bases; junction bases not matched to a gene: 9. This CDR3 region has 15 residues. The V gene's germline CDR1 is SGHRS and CDR2 YFSETQ.

This chain connects TRBV18 to TRBJ2-3; D perhaps matches TRBD2 (5 bases). The CDR3 spans 13 residues. CDR1 and CDR2 from the germline V gene are KGHSH and LQKENI. The V end was cut by 3 bases, the J end by 1 base, with 5 bases between. This CDR3 is CASSPGGTDTQYF. CDR3 nucleotide sequence: TGTGCCAGCTCACCGGGAGGCACAGATACGCAGTATTTT.

V usage is TRBV6-5 and J usage is TRBJ2-5; D possibly corresponds to TRBD2 (5 bases). V lost 8 bases to trimming and J lost 0 bases, with 13 bases between them. From germline, CDR1 is MNHEY and CDR2 SVGAGI. The CDR3 covers 14 residues. The CDR3 DNA is TGTGCCAGCGACCCCTCGAGGGACCAAGAGACCCAGTACTTC. Residues: CASDPSRDQETQYF.

Written as DNA, the CDR3 is TGTGCCAGCAGTTACCAAGGTTCAGGGCCCTACGAGCAGTACTTC. Translating it yields CASSYQGSGPYEQYF. The V call is TRBV6-6, the J call TRBJ2-7, with a possible D match to TRBD1 (5 bases). The V end lost 2 bases, the J end lost 2 bases, and 13 bases lay between the germline ends. This CDR3 region has 15 residues. The V gene's germline CDR1 is MNHNY and CDR2 SVGAGI (reference sequence).

The DNA of the CDR3 is TGCAGCGTTGAAGTCTTGAGTCGGGAGAACACTGAAGCTTTCTTT. As protein: CSVEVLSRENTEAFF. The V and J genes are TRBV29-1 and TRBJ1-1; D not certain. The CDR3 sequence is 15 residues long. Germline V gives CDR1 SQVTM, CDR2 ANQGSEA. V lost 1 base, J lost 1 base, and 13 bases lay in between.

CDR3 nucleotides: TGTGCCAGCTCACCGTTCCGGGACACCCTTTGGGAGCAGTACTTC. Translation gives CASSPFRDTLWEQYF. The chain links TRBV18 to TRBJ2-7; perhaps TRBD1 as D (6 bases). Trimming shortened V by 3 bases and J by 7 bases, and 19 bases separated the two germline ends. CDR1 is KGHSH, CDR2 LQKENI, per germline. There are 15 residues in the CDR3.

The chain links TRBV18 to TRBJ2-7; TRBD2 aligns across 14 bases. This CDR3 has 14 amino acids. V lost 3 bases to trimming and J lost 6 bases; unmatched junction nucleotides: 1. Germline lookup yields CDR1 KGHSH and CDR2 LQKENI. CDR3 DNA sequence: TGTGCCAGCTCACCGACTAGCGGGGGGGGCGAGCAGTACTTC. It encodes CASSPTSGGGEQYF. The full variable domain, its missing parts supplied by reference TRBV18 and TRBJ2-7, is NAGVMQNPRHLVRRRGQEARLRCSPMKGHSHVYWYRQLPEEGLKFMVYLQKENIIDESGMPKERFSAEFPKEGPSILRIQQVVRGDSAAYFCASSPTSGGGEQYFGPGTRLTVT.

The chain combines TRBV7-6 with TRBJ1-4; D is unresolved. V lost 5 bases and J 3 bases, leaving 16 bases between the germline ends. Germline-derived CDR1 and CDR2 are SGHVS and FNYEAQ. This CDR3 is 16 amino acids long. The CDR3 sequence is CASSLPFEGSNEKLFF. CDR3 bases: TGTGCCAGCAGCCTTCCCTTTGAGGGTTCTAATGAAAAACTGTTTTTT.

The chain is built from TRBV6-6 and TRBJ2-2; 8 bases line up with TRBD1. The V gene's germline CDR1 is MNHNY and CDR2 SVGAGI (reference sequence). J lost 2 bases, V lost 5 bases, and 7 bases had no gene match. The CDR3 contains 16 residues. The CDR3 DNA reads TGTGCCAGCAGTCACGGACAGGGCCTCAACACCGGGGAGCTGTTTTTT. It encodes CASSHGQGLNTGELFF.

The V gene is TRBV28, the J gene TRBJ2-6; TRBD1 might be the D (6 bases). Germline CDR1 is MDHEN and CDR2 is SYDVKM. CDR3 size: 14 residues. V was clipped by 8 bases and J by 3 bases, with 11 bases between them. This CDR3 is CASSGANGANVLTF. The CDR3 DNA reads as TGTGCCAGCTCAGGGGCAAATGGGGCCAACGTCCTGACTTTC.

CDR3 region: CASSFLTSGNTGELFF. In DNA form, the CDR3 reads TGTGCCAGCAGCTTCCTGACTAGCGGAAACACCGGGGAGCTGTTTTTT. The rearrangement joins TRBV5-4 to TRBJ2-2; 9 bases match TRBD2. This CDR3 has 16 residues. Losses at the gene ends were 2 bases for V and 2 bases for J; bases not matched to a gene: 4. Germline CDR1 is SGHNT and CDR2 is YYREEE (reference sequence).

The chain joins TRBV19 to TRBJ1-2; 10 nucleotides line up with TRBD1. CDR1 and CDR2 (germline): LNHDA, SQIVND (reference sequence). CDR3 length equals 16 residues. The V gene end was trimmed by 9 bases and the J gene end by 4 bases; junction bases not matched to a gene: 14. The CDR3 sequence is CASSRGTGARGYGYTF. The CDR3 DNA follows: TGTGCCAGCTCGAGAGGGACAGGGGCTCGCGGCTATGGCTACACCTTC.

Note on this clone: Other DNA variants within this sample encode the same CDR3. This chain uses TRBV7-2 with TRBJ2-3; 7 bases are a match to TRBD2. Germline assignment: CDR1 SGHTA and CDR2 FQGNSA. Losses at the gene ends were 1 base for V and 1 base for J; bases not matched to a gene: 2. The CDR3 totals 15 residues. CDR3 coding DNA: TGTGCCAGCAGCTTAGGGCTAGCGGGCACAGATACGCAGTATTTT. This sequence encodes CASSLGLAGTDTQYF.

V usage is TRBV6-1 and J usage is TRBJ1-1, with D hard to call. CDR3 length: 12 amino acids. Germline V gives CDR1 MNHNS, CDR2 SASEGT. V was clipped by 7 bases and J by 5 bases, with 11 bases between them. CDR3 coding DNA: TGTGCCAGCAAGGGAGGCTGGACTGAAGCTTTCTTT. Its protein product is CASKGGWTEAFF.

This chain uses TRBV28 with TRBJ1-5; D is uncertain. Trimming stripped 8 bases from V and 0 bases from J, with 5 bases between. Germline V gene lookup returns CDR1 MDHEN and CDR2 SYDVKM. The CDR3 extends over 12 amino acids. The CDR3 DNA sequence: TGTGCCAGCCGCGTTAGCAATCAGCCCCAGCATTTT. This encodes CASRVSNQPQHF.

This clone was seen only a few times. The V and J genes are TRBV19 and TRBJ2-5; 13 bases line up with TRBD2. J lost 4 bases, V lost 7 bases, and 9 bases had no gene match. In germline, CDR1 is LNHDA, CDR2 SQIVND (reference sequence). This CDR3 contains 16 residues. Here the CDR3 reads CASKAYGTSGAETQYF. Here the CDR3 DNA reads TGTGCCAGTAAAGCCTATGGGACTAGCGGGGCAGAGACCCAGTACTTC.

The chain employs TRBV5-5 and TRBJ2-5; a possible D gene is TRBD2 (5 bases). The CDR3 contains 14 residues. V was clipped by 0 bases and J by 3 bases, with 9 bases between them. Germline V gene data show CDR1 as SGHKS and CDR2 as YYEKEE (reference sequence). This CDR3 reads CASSLGGHKETQYF. Here the CDR3 DNA reads TGTGCCAGCAGCTTGGGAGGGCACAAAGAGACCCAGTACTTC.

This clone has a single count. The chain uses TRBV11-2 and TRBJ2-1; the D is unclear. Deletions cut 4 bases from V and 0 bases from J, with 4 bases between. The CDR3 is made up of 13 amino acids. CDR1 SGHAT and CDR2 FQNNGV come from the germline V gene. The chain's CDR3 is CASSWSSYNEQFF. Here the CDR3 DNA reads TGTGCCAGCAGCTGGAGCTCCTACAATGAGCAGTTCTTC.

CDR3 bases: TGTGCCAGCAGCCAAGAGCTGCGAACCGGGGAGCTGTTTTTT. Translated, it gives CASSQELRTGELFF. The J gene is TRBJ2-2, the V gene TRBV4-2; no clear D. Germline V CDR1 and CDR2: LGHNA, YNFKEQ. CDR3 length: 14 amino acids. V was pared by 0 bases and J by 5 bases, with 7 bases between.

The J gene is TRBJ2-1, the V gene TRBV5-1; 7 bases match TRBD2. V lost 5 bases and J lost 0; bases outside the gene matches: 5. The CDR3 is 15 residues long. The V gene's germline CDR1 is SGHRS and CDR2 YFSETQ. This chain's CDR3 is CASSLSGDSYNEQFF. In nucleotides, the CDR3 is TGCGCCAGCAGTTTGAGCGGGGACTCCTACAATGAGCAGTTCTTC.

The count of this clone is one. The genes are TRBV18 and TRBJ1-1, with 7 bases fitting TRBD1. The CDR3 length is 14 residues. Per the germline V gene, CDR1 is KGHSH and CDR2 is LQKENI. V was pared by 0 bases and J by 7 bases, with 5 bases of the junction left unmatched. CDR3 DNA: TGTGCCAGCTCACCACCGAAGACAGGGAGTGAAGCTTTCTTT. As protein: CASSPPKTGSEAFF. The entire variable domain, with the rest obtained from reference TRBV18 and TRBJ1-1, is as follows: NAGVMQNPRHLVRRRGQEARLRCSPMKGHSHVYWYRQLPEEGLKFMVYLQKENIIDESGMPKERFSAEFPKEGPSILRIQQVVRGDSAAYFCASSPPKTGSEAFFGQGTRLTVV.

This clone came up a few times. The V gene is TRBV10-3, the J gene TRBJ2-4; 10 nucleotides match TRBD1. Losses at the gene ends were 4 bases for V and 6 bases for J; bases not matched to a gene: 3. The CDR3 is 14 residues long. CDR1 is ENHRY and CDR2 is SYGVKD in the germline V gene. The CDR3, as DNA: TGTGCCATCAGTGGACAGGGGGCTGGAAACATTCAGTACTTC. Translating it yields CAISGQGAGNIQYF.

This clone has a handful of counts. This rearrangement joins TRBV5-6 to TRBJ1-2, with D possibly TRBD1 on 5 matching bases. This CDR3 has 13 residues. Deletions cut 5 bases from V and 4 bases from J, with 12 bases between. CDR1 is SGHDT, CDR2 YYEEEE, per germline. CDR3: CASSLSRVYGYTF. The DNA for the CDR3 is TGTGCCAGCAGTTTGAGCAGGGTCTATGGCTACACCTTC.

This clone showed up just a few times. The chain recombines TRBV6-1 with TRBJ2-2; 7 nucleotides line up with TRBD2. V was clipped by 10 bases and J by 0 bases; unmatched bases: 5. The CDR3 length is 14 residues. CDR1 and CDR2 from the germline V gene are MNHNS and SASEGT. CDR3 loop: CAIREGANTGELFF. CDR3 coding DNA: TGTGCCATCAGGGAGGGAGCGAACACCGGGGAGCTGTTTTTT.

The genes are TRBV6-6 and TRBJ1-1; 7 bases map to TRBD1. The CDR3 is 13 residues long. Germline V gene sequence: CDR1 MNHNY, CDR2 SVGAGI (reference sequence). With V trimmed by 2 bases and J by 8 bases, 5 bases remained unmatched. The DNA for the CDR3 is TGTGCCAGCAGTTACCATACAGGGGCCGAAGCTTTCTTT. Translated, it gives CASSYHTGAEAFF.